The TCR beta chain described here comes from a study of blood T cell repertoires in COVID-19. Study-wide background: The origin of the acute and convalescent COVID-19 samples was the United States, Italy and Spain. The analysed material was cDNA or gDNA that came from T cells, B-cell-depleted T cells, or PBMCs.

CDR3 length: 14 amino acids. V shed 6 bases and J shed 0 bases, with 11 bases lying between them. Looked up from germline, CDR1 is SNHLY and CDR2 is FYNNEI. Generated by immunoSEQ multiplex PCR, the TCRdb table keeps only in-frame clones and is missing some. The sample records approximately 170,000 clones, around 89% being singletons. V gene TRBV2 combines with J gene TRBJ1-1, with a possible D match to TRBD1 (6 bases). Specimen: peripheral blood. The origin of this receptor is a man aged 60 to 69 with acute or convalescent COVID-19. The CDR3 here is CASRVGALNTEAFF. For the CDR3, the DNA is TGTGCCAGCAGGGTGGGGGCCCTGAACACTGAAGCTTTCTTT.